The rows below give T cell receptor beta chains drawn from one sample of a study of blood T cells in healthy people across ages. TCRdb independently ran MiXCR on the 5' RACE reads; one entry per CDR3 protein. Found here are approximately 810,000 distinct CDR3 sequences, under 40% of them singletons; the top ten hold approximately 12%. Material: blood. These receptor sequences come from a man younger than 30 in good health. Each CDR3 is given with its conserved first and last residue. The D gene is left open where the match is weak. Clone size is given for some rows only: seen once, a few or many times, or a class if the clone is expanded.

v_call	clone_size	cdr3_length	d_call	j_call	cdr3_nt	cdr3_aa
TRBV29-1	.	14	.	TRBJ1-1	TGCAGCGTTGAAGATCTTCTTGGGAGTACTGAAGCTTTCTTT	CSVEDLLGSTEAFF
TRBV6-5	many	11	.	TRBJ2-7	TGTGCCAGCAGGAACTCCTACGAGCAGTACTTC	CASRNSYEQYF
TRBV15	few	13	.	TRBJ2-7	TGTGCCACCAGCAGAGATGCTGGATACGAGCAGTACTTC	CATSRDAGYEQYF
TRBV3-1	.	14	.	TRBJ1-3	TGTGCCAGCAGCCAAGACGGGGGAAGAAACACCATATATTTT	CASSQDGGRNTIYF
TRBV5-1	few	16	TRBD1	TRBJ1-1	TGCGCCAGCAGCACCCGGACAGGGGGCGAGGTTACTGAAGCTTTCTTT	CASSTRTGGEVTEAFF
TRBV5-6	few	13	.	TRBJ2-2	TGTGCCAGCAGCCGACCGAGCACCGGGGAGCTGTTTTTT	CASSRPSTGELFF
TRBV28	.	13	.	TRBJ1-5	TGTGCCAGCAGCCGACTGATTAATCAGCCCCCGCATTTT	CASSRLINQPPHF
TRBV27	many	15	TRBD2	TRBJ2-1	TGTGCCAGCAGTTTTAGCGGGAGCTCCTACAATGAGCAGTTCTTC	CASSFSGSSYNEQFF
TRBV5-1	.	14	.	TRBJ2-5	TGCGCCAGCAGCTTGGAGACCTATCCCCATGAGCAGTACTTC	CASSLETYPHEQYF
TRBV6-1	few	15	.	TRBJ2-1	TGTGCCAGCAGTGATGCTCCGAGCTCCTACAATGAGCAGTTCTTC	CASSDAPSSYNEQFF
TRBV5-4	few	14	.	TRBJ2-3	TGTGCCAGCACCGGGGACACTAAGACAGATACGCAGTATTTT	CASTGDTKTDTQYF
TRBV10-3	many	16	TRBD2	TRBJ2-3	TGTGCCATCAGTGAGAAGGCTAGCGGGGGGGGAGATACGCAGTATTTT	CAISEKASGGGDTQYF
TRBV7-2	.	17	TRBD2	TRBJ2-7	TGTGCCAGCAGCTTATCCCTAGCGGGGGGATTTTACAATGAGCAGTACTTC	CASSLSLAGGFYNEQYF
TRBV5-6	.	14	.	TRBJ1-2	TGTGCCAGCAGCACGACCGACGGCCTATACGGCTACACCTTC	CASSTTDGLYGYTF
TRBV7-9	.	12	.	TRBJ1-5	TGTGCCAGCAGCTTGGGAGCGGAGCCCCAGCATTTT	CASSLGAEPQHF
TRBV20-1	.	12	.	TRBJ2-7	TGCAGTGCTAGTTCGAGCTCCTACGAGCAGTACTTC	CSASSSSYEQYF
TRBV4-1	.	15	.	TRBJ1-2	TGCGCCAGCAGCCAACAAGAACGGGCTAACTATGGCTACACCTTC	CASSQQERANYGYTF
TRBV12-3/TRBV12-4	.	15	.	TRBJ2-7	TGTGCCAGCAGTCAGGATCTTCCGGGACGTGACGAGCAGTACTTC	CASSQDLPGRDEQYF
TRBV29-1	.	13	TRBD2	TRBJ2-1	TGCAGCGTTGACCTAGCGGGAATAAATGAGCAGTTCTTC	CSVDLAGINEQFF
TRBV20-1	many	15	TRBD1	TRBJ2-3	TGCAGTGCCATAACGGGACAGGGAAGCACAGATACGCAGTATTTT	CSAITGQGSTDTQYF
TRBV10-3	few	13	.	TRBJ1-2	TGTGCCATCAGTGATCCGGGCACCTATGGCTACACCTTC	CAISDPGTYGYTF
TRBV29-1	.	13	.	TRBJ2-7	TGCAGCGCACGACAGTCTTTGACCTACGAGCAGTACTTC	CSARQSLTYEQYF
TRBV2	few	14	TRBD2	TRBJ2-1	TGTGCCAGCAAACACGGGACTAGTGCCAATGAGCAGTTCTTC	CASKHGTSANEQFF
TRBV12-3/TRBV12-4	few	15	TRBD1	TRBJ1-2	TGTGCCAGCAGTACCCCCGGGACAGGGGGCAATGGCTACACCTTC	CASSTPGTGGNGYTF
TRBV20-1	.	14	TRBD1	TRBJ1-5	TGCAGTGCTTGGACAGGGATTGGCGGCCACCCCCAGCATTTT	CSAWTGIGGHPQHF